A single sample gave rise to the 25 T cell receptor beta chains below, sequenced in a study of blood T cell repertoires in COVID-19 (dated by TCRdb to about 2020). Library preparation was by the immunoSEQ multiplex PCR assay. TCRdb re-hosts the immuneACCESS table, in-frame sequences only. Its copies lack some clones; in the studies checked, an unresolved V gene accounts for under half of them, and the cause for the rest is not known. The sample table shows 95,000 to 110,000 clones, and 91% are seen once. The ten largest clones add up to around 5.8% of the sample. The sample was peripheral blood. The receptor source for this set is a human donor in a cohort sampled during active COVID-19.

This clone was recorded once. The V gene is TRBV28, the J gene TRBJ1-6; the D is unclear. The CDR3 is 18 amino acids. With 5 bases removed from V and 5 bases from J, the gap between germline ends came to 22 bases. Germline CDR1 and CDR2: MDHEN and SYDVKM. For the CDR3, the DNA is TGTGCCAGCAGTGGAATTGGACTTAACCCTCTACATAATTCACCCCTCCACTTT. Translation gives CASSGIGLNPLHNSPLHF. The full variable domain, its missing parts supplied by reference TRBV28 and TRBJ1-6, is DVKVTQSSRYLVKRTGEKVFLECVQDMDHENMFWYRQDPGLGLRLIYFSYDVKMKEKGDIPEGYSVSREKKERFSLILESASTNQTSMYLCASSGIGLNPLHNSPLHFGNGTRLTVT.

The genes are TRBV18 and TRBJ2-1; D may be TRBD2 (6 bases). Germline V gene data show CDR1 as KGHSH and CDR2 as LQKENI. CDR3 length: 14 amino acids. V shed 1 base and J shed 9 bases, with 13 bases lying between them. The CDR3 region is CASSPQYGGVEQFF. In DNA form, the CDR3 reads TGTGCCAGCTCACCACAGTATGGAGGGGTTGAGCAGTTCTTC.

The rearrangement joins TRBV5-5 to TRBJ1-2; no clear D gene. The ends were cut back, 4 bases at V and 6 bases at J, with 16 bases in the middle. Germline values: CDR1 SGHKS, CDR2 YYEKEE (reference sequence). The CDR3 has 14 amino acids. CDR3 nucleotides: TGTGCCAGCAGCGTCGACACCGGCAGAAATGGCTACACCTTC. It is translated as CASSVDTGRNGYTF.

The chain couples TRBV10-3 to TRBJ2-3; D is possibly TRBD2 (6 bases). V was shortened by 5 bases and J by 6 bases, with 12 bases between the two germline ends. CDR3 length: 13 residues. Germline CDR1 ENHRY, CDR2 SYGVKD. CDR3 loop: CAISSGPRDTQYF. The CDR3 DNA reads as TGTGCCATCAGTAGCGGGCCAAGGGATACGCAGTATTTT.

This clone appeared a few times. The V call is TRBV7-8, the J call TRBJ1-2; perhaps TRBD1 as D (6 bases). Germline CDR1 and CDR2: SGHVS and FQNEAQ. CDR3 length: 14 amino acids. V was clipped by 2 bases and J by 4 bases, with 11 bases between them. The CDR3 loop is CASSLLQGVYGYTF. As DNA, the CDR3 is TGTGCCAGCAGCTTATTACAGGGAGTCTATGGCTACACCTTC.

This sequence joins TRBV7-8 and TRBJ2-7; 8 bases line up with TRBD2. The germline CDR1 and CDR2 sequences are SGHVS and FQNEAQ. Germline trimming cut 5 bases from V and 3 bases from J; bases unmatched to any gene: 15. The CDR3 totals 17 residues. CDR3 region: CASSRSPTSGEYYEQYF. The CDR3 coding sequence is TGTGCCAGCAGCCGTAGTCCCACTAGCGGAGAATACTACGAGCAGTACTTC.

The chain carries TRBV27 and TRBJ1-1; D gene unclear. The V end was cut by 8 bases, the J end by 3 bases, with 10 bases between. This CDR3 comprises 12 residues. Germline assignment: CDR1 MNHEY and CDR2 SMNVEV (reference sequence). CDR3 DNA sequence: TGTGCCAGCCGCTTCCAGGACACTGAAGCTTTCTTT. Translating it yields CASRFQDTEAFF.

This clone was observed once. The chain uses TRBV27 and TRBJ2-1; D might be TRBD1 (5 bases). Germline V gene sequence: CDR1 MNHEY, CDR2 SMNVEV (reference sequence). Between the trimmed V and J ends, which lost 7 bases and 7 bases, there was a span of 17 bases. This CDR3 region has 14 residues. The CDR3 sequence is CASTSGQGQNEQFF. The CDR3 DNA reads as TGTGCCAGCACCTCCGGGCAGGGCCAAAATGAGCAGTTCTTC.

This chain connects TRBV30 to TRBJ2-6; TRBD1 might be the D (6 bases). V dropped 8 bases and J dropped 2 bases, with 19 bases sitting between them. Germline assignment: CDR1 GTSNPN and CDR2 SVGIG (reference sequence). This CDR3 has 16 amino acids. The CDR3 bases are TGTGCCGGCCAAACAGGGTTCTTGCCTGGGGCCAACGTCCTGACTTTC. It specifies CAGQTGFLPGANVLTF.

The rearrangement joins TRBV5-5 to TRBJ2-1; a weak D match, TRBD2 (6 bases). The length of the CDR3 is 14 residues. The V end was cut by 3 bases, the J end by 8 bases, with 15 bases between. The germline CDR1 and CDR2 sequences are SGHKS and YYEKEE (reference sequence). The DNA of the CDR3 is TGTGCCAGCAGCTACGGGGGACTCGGGGATGAGCAGTTCTTC. Translating it yields CASSYGGLGDEQFF.

J is TRBJ1-2 and V is TRBV5-1, with 10 bases lining up with TRBD1. Per germline, CDR1 SGHRS and CDR2 YFSETQ. The CDR3 has 14 amino acids. Unmatched junction bases numbered 7, after V lost 3 bases and J lost 8 bases. CDR3 sequence reads: CASSSSGQGSGYTF. The CDR3 DNA reads TGCGCCAGCAGCTCCTCGGGACAGGGGTCGGGCTACACCTTC. Full variable domain (rest looked up from reference TRBV5-1 and TRBJ1-2): KAGVTQTPRYLIKTRGQQVTLSCSPISGHRSVSWYQQTPGQGLQFLFEYFSETQRNKGNFPGRFSGRQFSNSRSEMNVSTLELGDSALYLCASSSSGQGSGYTFGSGTRLTVV.

As to this clone: An end of the junction differs from the germline gene, which may be a read error. The chain has TRBV7-8 and TRBJ2-7; 13 bases fit TRBD2. The CDR3 has 14 residues. Germline-derived CDR1 and CDR2 are SGHVS and FQNEAQ. Written as DNA, the CDR3 is TGTGCCAGCAGCCCCTTACATGGACTAGCGGGAGAAAGGTTC. Its protein product is CASSPLHGLAGERF.

The chain uses TRBV7-2 and TRBJ2-7, with D maybe TRBD2 (6 bases). V lost 2 bases, J lost 5 bases, and 22 bases lay in between. The CDR3 is 17 amino acids. Germline-derived CDR1 and CDR2 are SGHTA and FQGNSA. CDR3 in DNA: TGTGCCAGCAGCTTATTTAGTAAGAGCGGGCGATACGACGAGCAGTACTTC. Amino acids: CASSLFSKSGRYDEQYF.

This chain joins TRBV5-1 and TRBJ1-5, with unresolved D. The CDR3 is 14 residues long. V lost 4 bases and J lost 7, with 15 bases in between. The germline V gene has CDR1 SGHRS and CDR2 YFSETQ. The CDR3 sequence: CASSPGGKGQPQHF. The CDR3 region has the DNA TGCGCCAGCAGCCCCGGAGGGAAAGGACAGCCCCAGCATTTT.

The J gene is TRBJ2-3, the V gene TRBV7-2, with 10 bases aligning to TRBD2. CDR1 is SGHTA and CDR2 is FQGNSA in the germline V gene. After removal of 2 bases from V and 4 bases from J, the junction contained 3 bases not matched to a gene. CDR3 length equals 15 residues. The CDR3: CASSLIAGGPDTQYF. CDR3 DNA: TGTGCCAGCAGCTTAATAGCGGGGGGACCAGATACGCAGTATTTT.

This rearrangement joins TRBV28 to TRBJ2-7, with D perhaps matching TRBD2 (5 bases). The V gene's germline CDR1 is MDHEN and CDR2 SYDVKM. The ends were cut back, 5 bases at V and 4 bases at J, with 21 bases in the middle. CDR3 length: 16 residues. CDR3 protein: CASSEARTLVTYEQYF. The CDR3 DNA reads TGTGCCAGCAGTGAGGCCCGGACTTTGGTCACTTACGAGCAGTACTTC.

V usage is TRBV6-5 and J usage is TRBJ1-2; weak D call: TRBD1 (5 bases). Germline CDR1 reads MNHEY; CDR2 reads SVGAGI. V dropped 8 bases and J dropped 2 bases, with 15 bases sitting between them. The CDR3 sequence is 14 residues long. The CDR3 reads CASGNPRQNYGYTF. The CDR3 DNA is TGTGCCAGCGGAAACCCCCGACAGAACTATGGCTACACCTTC.

CDR3 sequence (DNA): TGTGCCAGCACTCCGGGGACAGGGGGCCCCTACGAGCAGTACTTC. It translates to CASTPGTGGPYEQYF. V usage is TRBV6-5 and J usage is TRBJ2-7; 12 positions agree with TRBD1. CDR1 is MNHEY, CDR2 SVGAGI, per germline. The CDR3 loop spans 15 amino acids. V lost 7 bases to trimming and J lost 2 bases; unmatched junction nucleotides: 6.

This clone showed up just once. The rearrangement uses TRBV7-2 and TRBJ1-2; TRBD1 aligns across 8 bases. The CDR3 consists of 16 residues. In germline, CDR1 is SGHTA, CDR2 FQGNSA. The J segment lost 0 bases and the V segment lost 0 bases, leaving 3 bases of the junction unmatched. The CDR3 DNA sequence: TGTGCCAGCAGCTTAGCTCCGACAGGGGCTAACTATGGCTACACCTTC. Its protein product is CASSLAPTGANYGYTF.

This clone was observed a single time. V is TRBV5-6 and J is TRBJ2-7, with unresolved D. Per germline, CDR1 SGHDT and CDR2 YYEEEE. This CDR3 is built from 12 residues. V dropped 1 base and J dropped 9 bases, with 11 bases sitting between them. CDR3 nucleotide sequence: TGTGCCAGCAGCTTGCGTGCGTCGAGGCAGTACTTC. It codes for CASSLRASRQYF.

J is TRBJ1-2 and V is TRBV9; 7 bases map to TRBD1. Unmatched junction bases numbered 7, after V lost 4 bases and J lost 4 bases. CDR1 is SGDLS, CDR2 YYNGEE, per germline. This CDR3 spans 14 amino acids. CDR3 DNA sequence: TGTGCCAGCAGCCAAGGGGGCCGCGTCTATGGCTACACCTTC. It yields the protein CASSQGGRVYGYTF.

The V gene is TRBV9, the J gene TRBJ1-2; TRBD1 might be the D (6 bases). Trimming shortened V by 7 bases and J by 4 bases, and 14 bases separated the two germline ends. The CDR3 consists of 13 residues. Looked up from germline, CDR1 is SGDLS and CDR2 is YYNGEE. This chain's CDR3 is CASWGQGSYGYTF. CDR3 coding DNA: TGTGCCAGCTGGGGGCAGGGGAGCTATGGCTACACCTTC.

The CDR3 reads CASSVSAGTGELFF. Here the CDR3 DNA reads TGCGCCAGCAGTGTTAGTGCAGGGACCGGGGAGCTGTTTTTT. The chain has TRBV5-1 and TRBJ2-2, with a weak D call TRBD1 (5 bases). Germline CDR1 and CDR2: SGHRS and YFSETQ. Trimming pared 5 bases from V and 5 bases from J, leaving 13 bases between. The CDR3 extends over 14 amino acids.

The V and J genes are TRBV6-2 or TRBV6-3 and TRBJ2-1, with 14 bases lining up with TRBD2. The V gene's germline CDR1 is MNHEY and CDR2 SVGEGT. The ends lost 5 bases at V and 3 bases at J; junction bases unmatched: 12. This CDR3 has 19 residues. CDR3 sequence reads: CASSTGQTSGRVFYNEQFF. The CDR3 coding sequence is TGTGCCAGCAGTACGGGGCAGACTAGCGGGAGGGTATTCTACAATGAGCAGTTCTTC.

DNA of the CDR3: TGTGCCAGTAGTTTTCCAGATCAGCCCCAGCATTTT. Translating gives CASSFPDQPQHF. V gene TRBV19 combines with J gene TRBJ1-5; D not certain. The germline V gene has CDR1 LNHDA and CDR2 SQIVND (reference sequence). V shed 5 bases and J shed 5 bases, with 7 bases lying between them. The CDR3 contains 12 residues. Filled out from reference TRBV19 and TRBJ1-5, the complete variable domain reads DGGITQSPKYLFRKEGQNVTLSCEQNLNHDAMYWYRQDPGQGLRLIYYSQIVNDFQKGDIAEGYSVSREKKESFPLTVTSAQKNPTAFYLCASSFPDQPQHFGDGTRLSIL.